The rows below give T cell receptor beta chains drawn from one sample of a study of blood T cell repertoires in COVID-19. Profiling relied on immunoSEQ multiplex PCR, and the TCRdb table lists in-frame clones only, not all of them. The repertoire holds 260,000 or so clones, with about nine tenths as singletons. The sequencing input was PBMCs or T cells enriched from blood (not recorded which). All receptors come from a middle-aged woman with acute COVID-19. CDR3s include the opening cysteine and the closing phenylalanine or tryptophan. The D gene is left open where the match is weak. Size values are once, few and many counts, or a class for expanded clones, and some rows have none.

abundance	v_gene	j_gene	d_gene	CDR3nt	CDR3aa
-	TRBV11-3	TRBJ1-1	-	TGTGCCAGCAGCCTGCAACTGAGGACTGAAGCTTTCTTT	CASSLQLRTEAFF
-	TRBV5-6	TRBJ1-2	-	TGTGCCAGCAGCTTGGTGCCGGGGGGCTACACCTTC	CASSLVPGGYTF
-	TRBV7-9	TRBJ1-2	TRBD1	TGTGCCAGCAGCCGGGACAGCCCCTATGGCTACACCTTC	CASSRDSPYGYTF
-	TRBV7-7	TRBJ1-6	-	TGTGCTAGCACCCACCTGCAGGACGGGGAGGTACATTCACCCCTCCACTTT	CASTHLQDGEVHSPLHF
-	TRBV7-2	TRBJ2-5	-	TGTGCCAGCAGCTTAAGAGGGCCCCAAGAGACCCAGTACTTC	CASSLRGPQETQYF
once	TRBV3-1/TRBV3-2	TRBJ2-3	-	TGTGCCAGCAGCCCGAGGCCACGCACAGATACGCAGTATTTT	CASSPRPRTDTQYF
-	TRBV12-3/TRBV12-4	TRBJ2-7	-	TGTGCCAGCAGTCCAACAGTCTCCTACGAGCAGTACTTC	CASSPTVSYEQYF
-	TRBV9	TRBJ1-6	TRBD1	TGTGCCAGCAGCCCCACGGGGACAGGGGGTTCACCCCTCCACTTT	CASSPTGTGGSPLHF
-	TRBV19	TRBJ1-2	-	TGTGCCAGTAGTAGTAGGGGCTGGTCTGATTATGGCTACACCTTC	CASSSRGWSDYGYTF
-	TRBV3-1/TRBV3-2	TRBJ2-3	TRBD2	TGTGCCAGCAGCCAAGATTGGAGCGGGAGCTCCGGTAGGGATACGCAGTATTTT	CASSQDWSGSSGRDTQYF
-	TRBV5-8	TRBJ2-1	TRBD2	TGTGCCAGCAGCTTGAATTTAGCGGGAGGCTTGAGGTACAATGAGCAGTTCTTC	CASSLNLAGGLRYNEQFF
-	TRBV15	TRBJ2-5	-	TGTGCCACCAGCAGAGGAGGAGGACAGTCGTTCCAAGAGACCCAGTACTTC	CATSRGGGQSFQETQYF
-	TRBV4-3	TRBJ1-1	-	TGCGCCAGCAGCCGACCTGCGGGCAGGGGCACTGAAGCTTTCTTT	CASSRPAGRGTEAFF
-	TRBV7-9	TRBJ2-1	TRBD2	TGTGCCAGCAGCCTTGGGACTAGCGGGAGTAATGAGCAGTTCTTC	CASSLGTSGSNEQFF
-	TRBV28	TRBJ2-2	-	TGTGCCAGCAGTTGGGATTTGCGGGCCACCGGGGAGCTGTTTTTT	CASSWDLRATGELFF
-	TRBV19	TRBJ2-1	-	TGTGCCAGTAGGTTCGAGGGAGTATCTCGGAACAATGAGCAGTTCTTC	CASRFEGVSRNNEQFF
-	TRBV11-3	TRBJ2-4	TRBD2	TGTGCCAGCAGCCCGCCGGGACTAGCGGGAAAAAACATTCAGTACTTC	CASSPPGLAGKNIQYF
-	TRBV7-9	TRBJ1-4	-	TGTGCCAGCAGCCCCGACAGGTATAATGAAAAACTGTTTTTT	CASSPDRYNEKLFF
-	TRBV7-8	TRBJ2-2	TRBD1	TGTGCCAGCAGCCCGGGACAGGGAATCACCGGGGAGCTGTTTTTT	CASSPGQGITGELFF
-	TRBV28	TRBJ1-2	-	TGTGCCAGCAATCGACCGGTGGGGGGGCGAGATGGCCACACCTTC	CASNRPVGGRDGHTF
-	TRBV19	TRBJ1-1	-	TGTGCCAGTAGCCCCCTTTACCGGGACATATACACTGAAGCTTTCTTT	CASSPLYRDIYTEAFF
-	TRBV7-2	TRBJ2-5	TRBD2	TGTGCCAGCAGCTTAGCGGGACTAGCGGGAACACAAGAGACCCAGTACTTC	CASSLAGLAGTQETQYF
-	TRBV7-9	TRBJ1-6	TRBD1	TGTGCCAGCAGCTCGAGACAGGGCCGCAATTCACCCCTCCACTTT	CASSSRQGRNSPLHF
-	TRBV28	TRBJ1-1	-	TGTGCCAGCAGTTTATGGGGTTCAGGGAGGAGCACTGAAGCTTTCTTT	CASSLWGSGRSTEAFF
-	TRBV5-4	TRBJ1-4	-	TGTGCCAGCAGCAGAGTAGACCAGGGTGAAAAACTGTTTTTT	CASSRVDQGEKLFF
-	TRBV5-6	TRBJ2-3	TRBD1	TGTGCCAGCAGCTCCGGGACAGGGCCGCAGTATTTT	CASSSGTGPQYF
-	TRBV18	TRBJ2-7	-	TGTGCCAGCTCGCCACAGGAGTACGAGCAGTACTTC	CASSPQEYEQYF
-	TRBV7-2	TRBJ2-3	-	TGTGCCAGCAGCTTCAACGGGGTGGGTAACACAGATACGCAGTATTTT	CASSFNGVGNTDTQYF
-	TRBV7-8	TRBJ1-2	TRBD1	TGTGCCAGCAGCTACCGGGACAGGCCTAACTATGGCTACACCTTC	CASSYRDRPNYGYTF
few	TRBV3-1/TRBV3-2	TRBJ2-1	-	TGTGCCAGCAGCCAAGATCAGGACAACTACAATGAGCAGTTCTTC	CASSQDQDNYNEQFF
-	TRBV7-9	TRBJ1-4	-	TGTGCCAGCCAGAGGGCAACTAATGAAAAACTGTTTTTT	CASQRATNEKLFF
-	TRBV13	TRBJ1-2	TRBD1	TGTGCCAGCAGCTATGAAAGGGGGCGTCCAAGCTATGGCTACACCTTC	CASSYERGRPSYGYTF
-	TRBV6-4	TRBJ2-2	-	TGTGCCAGCAGTAGAGGGAACACCGGGGAGCTGTTTTTT	CASSRGNTGELFF
-	TRBV28	TRBJ1-2	-	TGTGCCAGCAGTTTCTCCGTAATTGGCTACACCTTC	CASSFSVIGYTF
-	TRBV3-1/TRBV3-2	TRBJ2-7	-	TGTGCCAGCAGCCAAGAAGGGGCTGGGTACGAGCAGTACTTC	CASSQEGAGYEQYF
-	TRBV6-5	TRBJ1-4	-	TGTGCCAGCACAGGGTCCGATGAAAAACTGTTTTTT	CASTGSDEKLFF
-	TRBV25-1	TRBJ2-7	TRBD2	TGTGCCAGCAGACCGGGAGGGTCCTACGAGCAGTACTTC	CASRPGGSYEQYF
-	TRBV4-1	TRBJ1-5	-	TGCGCCAGCAGCCTTCAAGAGAATCAGCCCCAGCATTTT	CASSLQENQPQHF
-	TRBV28	TRBJ1-5	-	TGTGCCAGCAGTTTATCTGCGGGGCTCAGCAATCAGCCCCAGCATTTT	CASSLSAGLSNQPQHF
-	TRBV27	TRBJ1-1	TRBD1	TGTGCCAGCAGTTTAGGGACAGGACTTGAAGCTTTCTTT	CASSLGTGLEAFF
-	TRBV5-1	TRBJ2-7	TRBD2	TGCGCCAGCAGCTCAGCGGGAGATGCCTACGAGCAGTACTTC	CASSSAGDAYEQYF
-	TRBV19	TRBJ2-7	TRBD2	TGTGCCAGTAGTGGACTAGCGGGAGCCTACGAGCAGTACTTC	CASSGLAGAYEQYF
-	TRBV5-4	TRBJ2-1	TRBD2	TGTGCCAGCAGCTTGGGTGGGACTAGCTGGAGTGAGCAGTTCTTC	CASSLGGTSWSEQFF
-	TRBV7-9	TRBJ1-2	-	TGTGCCAGCAGCAACCGGGCGATACTAGGAGGCTACACCTTC	CASSNRAILGGYTF
-	TRBV29-1	TRBJ2-1	TRBD2	TGCAGCGGCGAAGCGGGACTGGACAATGAGCAGTTCTTC	CSGEAGLDNEQFF
-	TRBV19	TRBJ2-1	TRBD2	TGTGCCAGTAGTCCCCTAGCGGAAAGCTCCTACAATGAGCAGTTCTTC	CASSPLAESSYNEQFF
-	TRBV5-1	TRBJ1-4	TRBD1	TGCGCCAGCAGCCCAAGGACAGGGCCCGATGAAAAACTGTTTTTT	CASSPRTGPDEKLFF
-	TRBV30	TRBJ2-1	-	TGTGCCTGGAGTGAGACTAGCTCCTACAATGAGCAGTTCTTC	CAWSETSSYNEQFF